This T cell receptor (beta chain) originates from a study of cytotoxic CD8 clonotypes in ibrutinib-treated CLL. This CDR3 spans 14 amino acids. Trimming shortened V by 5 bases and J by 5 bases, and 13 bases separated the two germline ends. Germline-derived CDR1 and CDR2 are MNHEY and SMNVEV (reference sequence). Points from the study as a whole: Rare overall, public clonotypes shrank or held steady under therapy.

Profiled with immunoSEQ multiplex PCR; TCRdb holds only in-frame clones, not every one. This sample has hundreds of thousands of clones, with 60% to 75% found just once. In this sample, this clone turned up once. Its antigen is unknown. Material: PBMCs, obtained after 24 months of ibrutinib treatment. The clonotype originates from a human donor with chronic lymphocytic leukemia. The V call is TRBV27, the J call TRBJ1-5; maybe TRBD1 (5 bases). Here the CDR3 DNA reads TGTGCCAGCAGTCAGACGGGACCATATCAGCCCCAGCATTTT. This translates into CASSQTGPYQPQHF.